The sequence of this TCR beta chain was determined in a study of T cell responses to AZD1222 COVID-19 vaccine. Profiling relied on immunoSEQ multiplex PCR, and the TCRdb table lists in-frame clones only, not all of them. The data contain roughly 270,000 clones, 94% of them singletons. The table lists this clone with a count of one. V dropped 2 bases and J dropped 3 bases, with 13 bases sitting between them. The CDR3 totals 15 residues. Germline CDR1 MNHEY, CDR2 SVGEGT. The receptor was isolated from an adult who received the AZD1222 COVID-19 vaccine. The sample consisted of peripheral blood, taken 28 days after the second AZD1222 dose. The chain recombines TRBV6-2 or TRBV6-3 with TRBJ1-1, with unresolved D. The CDR3 DNA sequence: TGTGCCAGCAGTTACCTAATTTGGAGAGACACTGAAGCTTTCTTT. This codes for CASSYLIWRDTEAFF.